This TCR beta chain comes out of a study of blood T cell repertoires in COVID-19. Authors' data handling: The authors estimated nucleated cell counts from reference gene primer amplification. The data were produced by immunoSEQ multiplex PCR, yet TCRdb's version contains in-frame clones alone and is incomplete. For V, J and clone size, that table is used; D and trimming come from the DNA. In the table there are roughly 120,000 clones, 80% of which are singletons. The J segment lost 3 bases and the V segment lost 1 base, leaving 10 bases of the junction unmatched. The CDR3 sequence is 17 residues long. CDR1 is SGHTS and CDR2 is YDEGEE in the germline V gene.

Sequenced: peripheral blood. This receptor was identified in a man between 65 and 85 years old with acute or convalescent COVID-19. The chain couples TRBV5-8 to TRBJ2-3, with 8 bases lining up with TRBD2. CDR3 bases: TGTGCCAGCAGCTTGCCCTTCGGGGGGGGGCGAACAGATACGCAGTATTTT. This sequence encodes CASSLPFGGGRTDTQYF.